The source of this T cell receptor beta chain is a study of blood T cell repertoires in COVID-19. About the study: Some COVID-19 samples were acute and others convalescent; all came from the United States, Italy and Spain.

Produced via immunoSEQ multiplex PCR; TCRdb's table is partial and in-frame only. This repertoire shows about 120,000 clones, 90% found once; its top ten account for over 3.5%. Trimming took 0 bases from V and 7 from J; bases not matched to a gene: 2. CDR3 length: 14 amino acids. V and J are TRBV6-7 and TRBJ1-2, with TRBD1 matching 10 bases. TRBV6-7 is sorted into the ORF group, with uncertain function. The sequence was collected from a man over 45 with active COVID-19. Material: peripheral blood. Here the CDR3 reads CASSYSRTGGGYTF. CDR3 bases: TGTGCCAGCAGTTACTCTCGGACAGGGGGTGGCTACACCTTC.